Each of the 24 T cell receptor beta chains below was sequenced from the same sample in a study of T-cell memory formation after mild COVID-19. TCRdb reanalysed the 5' RACE reads using MiXCR and keeps one entry per CDR3 protein. Of about 170,000 distinct CDR3 sequences in the sample, over 10% are singletons; the top ten hold 3% to 4%. The specimen was PBMCs or a T cell subset sorted from them (not recorded which). The receptors were sampled from a man younger than 30 who had mild COVID-19 (a few samples of this study predate the infection). Cell type and time point are not known.

This chain's CDR3 is CASRRPGDYGELFF. The CDR3, as DNA: TGTGCCAGCAGAAGGCCGGGAGACTACGGGGAGCTGTTTTTT. V usage is TRBV2 and J usage is TRBJ2-2; D perhaps matches TRBD2 (6 bases). V gave up 6 bases and J gave up 7 bases, with 15 bases separating them. There are 14 residues in the CDR3. Looked up from germline, CDR1 is SNHLY and CDR2 is FYNNEI.

This clonotype turned up a few times. The rearrangement joins TRBV16 to TRBJ2-2, with D possibly matching TRBD1 (5 bases). The germline V gene has CDR1 KGHSY and CDR2 FQNENV. Trimming stripped 3 bases from V and 1 base from J, with 9 bases between. The CDR3 totals 15 residues. The CDR3 region is CASSQVRVNTGELFF. The CDR3 DNA sequence: TGTGCCAGCAGCCAGGTCAGGGTGAACACCGGGGAGCTGTTTTTT.

This clonotype was observed a handful of times. The CDR3 coding sequence is TGTGCCAGCAGCCCGAAGCCGAACACCGGGGAGCTGTTTTTT. It translates to CASSPKPNTGELFF. The rearrangement links TRBV4-2 to TRBJ2-2; unclear D gene. This CDR3 is built from 14 residues. CDR1 is LGHNA and CDR2 is YNFKEQ in the germline V gene. V lost 4 bases, J lost 0 bases, and 6 bases lay in between.

This chain connects TRBV9 to TRBJ2-5; D is undetermined. From germline, CDR1 is SGDLS and CDR2 YYNGEE. There are 14 residues in the CDR3. Trimming took 4 bases from V and 5 from J, leaving 15 bases between them. DNA for the CDR3: TGTGCCAGCAGCACTGGACCTCTTGGGGAGACCCAGTACTTC. Protein sequence: CASSTGPLGETQYF. Full variable domain (outside the CDR3, taken from reference TRBV9 and TRBJ2-5): DSGVTQTPKHLITATGQRVTLRCSPRSGDLSVYWYQQSLDQGLQFLIQYYNGEERAKGNILERFSAQQFPDLHSELNLSSLELGDSALYFCASSTGPLGETQYFGPGTRLLVL.

V usage is TRBV6-1 and J usage is TRBJ1-4; 7 bases line up with TRBD1. V was pared by 4 bases and J by 12 bases, with 11 bases of the junction left unmatched. The CDR3 extends over 14 amino acids. Germline assignment: CDR1 MNHNS and CDR2 SASEGT. CDR3 in amino acids: CASSAGTADPELFF. Here the CDR3 DNA reads TGTGCCAGCAGTGCCGGGACAGCGGACCCTGAACTGTTTTTT.

Relative to its sample, this clonotype is medium-sized. The V call is TRBV19, the J call TRBJ1-2, with 7 bases that match TRBD1. The germline V gene has CDR1 LNHDA and CDR2 SQIVND (reference sequence). This CDR3 contains 15 residues. The trim removed 2 bases at V and 3 bases at J, leaving 6 bases unmatched. DNA for the CDR3: TGTGCCAGTAGTATATCATCTCAGGGGGACTATGGCTACACCTTC. As protein: CASSISSQGDYGYTF.

This clonotype has at least ten counts. The chain couples TRBV24-1 to TRBJ1-5; TRBD1 aligns across 8 bases. CDR3 length: 15 amino acids. Germline V lookup: CDR1 KGHDR, CDR2 SFDVKD. V lost 2 bases to trimming and J lost 4 bases; unmatched junction nucleotides: 3. CDR3 sequence reads: CATSDSTGGNQPQHF. The CDR3 DNA reads as TGTGCCACCAGTGATTCTACAGGGGGAAATCAGCCCCAGCATTTT.

This clonotype occurred once. The chain employs TRBV20-1 and TRBJ2-5, with TRBD2 matching over 10 bases. V lost 3 bases to trimming and J lost 3 bases; unmatched junction nucleotides: 7. CDR3 length: 15 amino acids. Germline lookup yields CDR1 DFQATT and CDR2 SNEGSKA (reference sequence). CDR3 loop: CSASRVAGGKETQYF. The CDR3, as DNA: TGCAGTGCTAGTAGGGTAGCGGGGGGTAAAGAGACCCAGTACTTC.

The chain has TRBV2 and TRBJ2-2, with D tentatively TRBD2 (5 bases). Germline V CDR1 and CDR2: SNHLY, FYNNEI. The V end lost 2 bases, the J end lost 7 bases, and 8 bases lay between the germline ends. This CDR3 is 13 amino acids long. The CDR3 DNA sequence: TGTGCCAGCAGTGAATTAGGAGGCGGGGAGCTGTTTTTT. It yields the protein CASSELGGGELFF.

This rearrangement joins TRBV7-6 to TRBJ2-1; TRBD1 might be the D (6 bases). The CDR3 is 15 amino acids. The V gene's germline CDR1 is SGHVS and CDR2 FNYEAQ. V lost 5 bases, J lost 3 bases, and 14 bases lay in between. The CDR3 DNA follows: TGTGCCAGCAGCCGGGGCCTACAGGGCTACAATGAGCAGTTCTTC. This codes for CASSRGLQGYNEQFF.

The rearrangement joins TRBV2 to TRBJ1-5, with 9 bases aligning to TRBD1. CDR1 and CDR2 (germline): SNHLY, FYNNEI. This CDR3 spans 15 amino acids. Unmatched junction bases numbered 6, after V lost 8 bases and J lost 1 base. CDR3 bases: TGTGCCAGCGCCGACAGGGGGGGGAGCAATCAGCCCCAGCATTTT. This sequence encodes CASADRGGSNQPQHF.

The V and J genes are TRBV24-1 and TRBJ2-3; 10 nucleotides align to TRBD2. V dropped 0 bases and J dropped 4; count of bases not matched to a gene: 12. The V gene's germline CDR1 is KGHDR and CDR2 SFDVKD. The CDR3 extends over 19 amino acids. The CDR3 is CATSDLSEFQRGGSDTQYF. In DNA form, the CDR3 reads TGTGCCACCAGTGATTTGTCGGAGTTTCAGCGGGGGGGATCAGATACGCAGTATTTT.

V gene TRBV2 combines with J gene TRBJ1-6; no firm D call. The germline V and J ends were trimmed by 6 bases and 7 bases, with 10 bases remaining between them. The CDR3 is 13 residues long. Germline V gene lookup returns CDR1 SNHLY and CDR2 FYNNEI. The CDR3 protein is CASRAVWNSPLHF. The CDR3 DNA is TGTGCCAGCAGGGCGGTGTGGAATTCACCCCTCCACTTT.

CDR3 protein: CASRGDGERNQPQHF. The CDR3 nucleotides are TGTGCCAGCAGGGGGGACGGGGAACGCAATCAGCCCCAGCATTTT. V is TRBV12-3 or TRBV12-4 and J is TRBJ1-5; tentative D call: TRBD1 (5 bases). V lost 6 bases and J lost 2, with 14 bases in between. This CDR3 has 15 amino acids.

The CDR3 spells CSARSLGSPLHF. The CDR3 bases are TGCAGTGCTAGATCGTTAGGTTCACCCCTCCACTTT. V and J are TRBV20-1 and TRBJ1-6; no definite D call. There are 12 residues in the CDR3. The V end was cut by 2 bases, the J end by 9 bases, with 8 bases between. Germline V gene sequence: CDR1 DFQATT, CDR2 SNEGSKA (reference sequence).

The chain employs TRBV5-1 and TRBJ1-1, with D maybe TRBD1 (5 bases). This CDR3 region has 15 residues. Germline CDR1 and CDR2: SGHRS and YFSETQ. V lost 4 bases and J 0 bases, leaving 13 bases between the germline ends. In DNA, the CDR3 is TGCGCCAGCAGCCCGACGACAGACATGAACACTGAAGCTTTCTTT. This encodes CASSPTTDMNTEAFF. Complete variable domain (other parts from reference TRBV5-1 and TRBJ1-1): KAGVTQTPRYLIKTRGQQVTLSCSPISGHRSVSWYQQTPGQGLQFLFEYFSETQRNKGNFPGRFSGRQFSNSRSEMNVSTLELGDSALYLCASSPTTDMNTEAFFGQGTRLTVV.

CDR3 residues: CASSPRVGRTGYTF. The CDR3 DNA reads as TGTGCCAGCAGTCCCCGAGTTGGGAGGACTGGCTACACCTTC. J is TRBJ1-2 and V is TRBV12-3 or TRBV12-4; D unresolved. Trimming cost V 5 bases and J 7 bases, with 17 bases left between them. The CDR3 is made up of 14 amino acids.

This clonotype was observed a few times. J is TRBJ2-1 and V is TRBV6-5; 8 nucleotides line up with TRBD1. Germline V lookup: CDR1 MNHEY, CDR2 SVGAGI. The CDR3 has 16 residues. Unmatched junction bases numbered 9, after V lost 5 bases and J lost 3 bases. CDR3 protein: CASSPIGDRGYNEQFF. CDR3 sequence (DNA): TGTGCCAGCAGTCCTATTGGAGACAGGGGCTACAATGAGCAGTTCTTC.

The chain couples TRBV20-1 to TRBJ2-4, with D maybe TRBD2 (6 bases). Trimming removed 0 bases at V and 6 bases at J, with 12 bases between. The germline CDR1 and CDR2 sequences are DFQATT and SNEGSKA (reference sequence). This CDR3 spans 14 amino acids. CDR3 residues: CSARDQGGANIQYF. The CDR3 coding sequence is TGCAGTGCTAGAGATCAGGGAGGCGCAAACATTCAGTACTTC.

The CDR3 here is CASSLAGRQIYGYTF. The CDR3 DNA reads as TGTGCCAGCAGCTTAGCAGGCCGGCAGATCTATGGCTACACCTTC. The V gene is TRBV7-9, the J gene TRBJ1-2; D not certain. This CDR3 region has 15 residues. Per the germline V gene, CDR1 is SEHNR and CDR2 is FQNEAQ (reference sequence). V shed 0 bases and J shed 4 bases, with 12 bases lying between them.

V is TRBV6-2 or TRBV6-3 and J is TRBJ1-2, with D perhaps matching TRBD1 (5 bases). The germline CDR1 and CDR2 sequences are MNHEY and SVGEGT. Between the trimmed V and J ends, which lost 2 bases and 5 bases, there was a span of 15 bases. The CDR3 sequence is 15 residues long. The CDR3 nucleotides are TGTGCCAGCAGTTACCAGGGTTATCGGACTTATGGCTACACCTTC. It encodes CASSYQGYRTYGYTF.

J is TRBJ1-3 and V is TRBV3-1; D not certain. Germline V gene data show CDR1 as LGHDT and CDR2 as YNNKEL (reference sequence). V lost 2 bases to trimming and J lost 4 bases, with 9 bases between them. This CDR3 contains 14 residues. CDR3 in amino acids: CASSQSEAGNTIYF. The CDR3, as DNA: TGTGCCAGCAGCCAATCAGAGGCCGGAAACACCATATATTTT.

This clonotype was observed many times. This chain links TRBV20-1 with TRBJ2-3, with TRBD2 as a possible D gene (5 bases). This CDR3 is built from 14 residues. V gave up 4 bases and J gave up 1 base, with 12 bases separating them. CDR1 DFQATT and CDR2 SNEGSKA come from the germline V gene (reference sequence). CDR3 in DNA: TGCAGTGCTAAAGAGGGAACCGGCACAGATACGCAGTATTTT. Translation gives CSAKEGTGTDTQYF.

This clonotype occurred a few times. The chain recombines TRBV7-2 with TRBJ1-1, with D perhaps matching TRBD1 (6 bases). This CDR3 has 12 amino acids. With 3 bases removed from V and 7 bases from J, the gap between germline ends came to 9 bases. Germline lookup yields CDR1 SGHTA and CDR2 FQGNSA. The chain's CDR3 is CASSLTGYEAFF. The CDR3 DNA reads TGTGCCAGCAGCTTGACAGGCTATGAAGCTTTCTTT.